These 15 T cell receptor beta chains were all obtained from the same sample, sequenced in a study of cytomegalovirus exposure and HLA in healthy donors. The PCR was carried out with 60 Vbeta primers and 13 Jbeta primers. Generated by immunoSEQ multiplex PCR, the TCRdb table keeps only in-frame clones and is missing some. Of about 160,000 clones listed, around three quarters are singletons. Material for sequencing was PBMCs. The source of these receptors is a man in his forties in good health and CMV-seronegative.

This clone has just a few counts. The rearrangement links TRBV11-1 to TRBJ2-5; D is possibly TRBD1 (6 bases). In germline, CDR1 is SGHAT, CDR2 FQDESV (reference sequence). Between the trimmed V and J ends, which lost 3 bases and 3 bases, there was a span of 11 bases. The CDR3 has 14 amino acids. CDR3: CASSLGSGEETQYF. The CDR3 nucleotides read TGTGCCAGCAGCTTGGGATCAGGGGAAGAGACCCAGTACTTC. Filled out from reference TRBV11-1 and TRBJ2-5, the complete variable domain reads EAEVAQSPRYKITEKSQAVAFWCDPISGHATLYWYRQILGQGPELLVQFQDESVVDDSQLPKDRFSAERLKGVDSTLKIQPAELGDSAMYLCASSLGSGEETQYFGPGTRLLVL.

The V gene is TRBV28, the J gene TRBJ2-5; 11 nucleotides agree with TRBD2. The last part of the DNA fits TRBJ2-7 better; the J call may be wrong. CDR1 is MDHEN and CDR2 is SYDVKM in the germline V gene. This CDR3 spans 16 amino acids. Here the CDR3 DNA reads TGTGCCAGCAGTCCCTCAGGGGCTAGCGGGAGGTACGAGCAGTACTTC. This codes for CASSPSGASGRYEQYF.

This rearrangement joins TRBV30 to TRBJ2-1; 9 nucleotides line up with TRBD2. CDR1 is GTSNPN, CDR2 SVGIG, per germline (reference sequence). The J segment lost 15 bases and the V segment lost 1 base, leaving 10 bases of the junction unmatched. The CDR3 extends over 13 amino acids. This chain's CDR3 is CAWSAGRMRGGFF. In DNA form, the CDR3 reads TGTGCCTGGAGTGCCGGGAGGATGCGGGGGGGGTTCTTC.

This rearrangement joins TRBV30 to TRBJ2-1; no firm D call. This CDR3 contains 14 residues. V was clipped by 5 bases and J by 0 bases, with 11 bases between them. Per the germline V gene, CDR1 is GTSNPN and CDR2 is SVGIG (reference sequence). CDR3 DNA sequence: TGTGCCTGGCTTAGTACCGGCTCCTACAATGAGCAGTTCTTC. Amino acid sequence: CAWLSTGSYNEQFF.

This CDR3 is CASSVVTSSYNEQFF. As DNA, the CDR3 is TGTGCCAGCAGCGTAGTTACGAGCTCCTACAATGAGCAGTTCTTC. The V and J genes are TRBV9 and TRBJ2-1; D gene unclear. V lost 0 bases, J lost 0 bases, and 7 bases lay in between. This CDR3 is 15 amino acids long. Per germline, CDR1 SGDLS and CDR2 YYNGEE.

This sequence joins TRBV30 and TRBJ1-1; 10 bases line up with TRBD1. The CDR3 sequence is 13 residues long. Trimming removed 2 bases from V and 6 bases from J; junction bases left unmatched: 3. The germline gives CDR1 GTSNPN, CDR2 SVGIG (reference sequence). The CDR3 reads CAWSLTGGPEAFF. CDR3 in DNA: TGTGCCTGGAGTCTGACAGGGGGCCCTGAAGCTTTCTTT.

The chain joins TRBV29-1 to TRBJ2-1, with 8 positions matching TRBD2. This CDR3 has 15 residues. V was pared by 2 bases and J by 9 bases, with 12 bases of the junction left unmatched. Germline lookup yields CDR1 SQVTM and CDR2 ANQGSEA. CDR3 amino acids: CSVELNGGGRSEQFF. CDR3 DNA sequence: TGCAGCGTTGAACTTAACGGGGGGGGAAGAAGTGAGCAGTTCTTC.

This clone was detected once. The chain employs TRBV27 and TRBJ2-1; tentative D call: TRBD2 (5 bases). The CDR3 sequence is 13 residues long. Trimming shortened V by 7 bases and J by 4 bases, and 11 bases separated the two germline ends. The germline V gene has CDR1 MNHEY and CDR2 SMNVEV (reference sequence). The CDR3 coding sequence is TGTGCCAGCACCGGGATGGGATACAATGAGCAGTTCTTC. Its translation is CASTGMGYNEQFF.

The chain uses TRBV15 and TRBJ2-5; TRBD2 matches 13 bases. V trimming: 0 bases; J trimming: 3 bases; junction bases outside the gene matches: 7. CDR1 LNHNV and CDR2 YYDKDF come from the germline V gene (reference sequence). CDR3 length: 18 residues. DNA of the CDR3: TGTGCCACCAGCAGAGAGACGGGGACTAGCGGGACCGAAGAGACCCAGTACTTC. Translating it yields CATSRETGTSGTEETQYF.

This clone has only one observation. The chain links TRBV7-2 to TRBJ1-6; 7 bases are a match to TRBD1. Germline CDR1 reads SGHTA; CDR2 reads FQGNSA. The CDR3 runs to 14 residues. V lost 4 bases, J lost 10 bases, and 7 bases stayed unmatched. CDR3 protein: CASSSTGERSPLHF. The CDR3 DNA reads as TGTGCCAGCAGCTCAACAGGGGAACGGTCACCCCTCCACTTT.

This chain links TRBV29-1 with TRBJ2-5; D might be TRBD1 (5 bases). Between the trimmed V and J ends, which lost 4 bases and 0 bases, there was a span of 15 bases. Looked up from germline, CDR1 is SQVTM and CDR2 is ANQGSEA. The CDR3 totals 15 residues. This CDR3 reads CSVGNGAAYQETQYF. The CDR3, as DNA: TGCAGCGTTGGGAATGGGGCTGCGTACCAAGAGACCCAGTACTTC.

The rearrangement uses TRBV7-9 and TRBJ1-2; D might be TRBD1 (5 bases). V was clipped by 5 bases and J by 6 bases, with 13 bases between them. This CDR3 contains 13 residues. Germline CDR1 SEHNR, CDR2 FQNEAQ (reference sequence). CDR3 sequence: CASSPDNTHGYTF. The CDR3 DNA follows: TGTGCCAGCAGCCCGGACAACACCCATGGCTACACCTTC.

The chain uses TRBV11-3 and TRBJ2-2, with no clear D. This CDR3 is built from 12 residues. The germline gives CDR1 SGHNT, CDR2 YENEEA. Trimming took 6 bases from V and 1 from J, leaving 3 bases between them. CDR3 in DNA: TGTGCCAGCAGACAGAACACCGGGGAGCTGTTTTTT. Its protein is CASRQNTGELFF.

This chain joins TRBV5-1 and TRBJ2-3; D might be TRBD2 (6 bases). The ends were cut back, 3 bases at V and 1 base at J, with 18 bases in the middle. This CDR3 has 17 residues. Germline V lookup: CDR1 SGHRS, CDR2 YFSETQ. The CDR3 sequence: CASSSQPASVGTDTQYF. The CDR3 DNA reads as TGCGCCAGCAGCTCCCAACCGGCTAGCGTGGGCACAGATACGCAGTATTTT.

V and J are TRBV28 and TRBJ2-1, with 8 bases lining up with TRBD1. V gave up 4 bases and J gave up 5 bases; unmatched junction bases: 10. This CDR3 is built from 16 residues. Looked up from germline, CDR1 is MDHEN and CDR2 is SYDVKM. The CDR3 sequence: CASSSPKDRANNEQFF. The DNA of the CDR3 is TGTGCCAGCAGTTCGCCGAAGGACAGGGCTAACAATGAGCAGTTCTTC.